The present T cell receptor (beta chain) was sequenced within a study of response to subunit inactivated influenza vaccine. TCRdb reprocessed the RT-PCR reads with MiXCR, giving one entry per CDR3 protein. The data contain about 190,000 distinct CDR3 sequences, 13% to 15% of them seen just once; the ten biggest clones take up about 25%. This clonotype was sampled from a man aged 45-65 years who received an inactivated influenza vaccine. This specimen was CD8+ T cells sorted from PBMCs, taken 5 days after vaccination.

The CDR3 DNA reads TGTGCCAGCAGCTTGGTTCTGGGGCAGTTCTACGAGCAGTACTTC. Residues: CASSLVLGQFYEQYF. J is TRBJ2-7 and V is TRBV5-8; D possibly corresponds to TRBD1 (5 bases). The V and J ends lost 0 bases and 3 bases respectively, with 13 bases between them. CDR1 SGHTS and CDR2 YDEGEE come from the germline V gene. This CDR3 is 15 amino acids long.